This TCR beta chain was observed in a study of post-analysis software for immune sequencing data. Findings and caveats of the study: There was significantly lower normalized Chao1 diversity in multiple sclerosis patients than in controls. In patients, about 5 TRBV segments were more frequent than in controls, with TRBV5-6, TRBV5-1 and TRBV20-1 among them.

Every TCR beta cDNA library bore unique molecular identifiers. cDNA molecules numbering around 500,000 came from about 0.94 to 9.7 million T cells. MiXCR, run by TCRdb on the PCR reads, gives a single entry per CDR3 protein. The sample includes some 690,000 distinct CDR3 sequences, less than 35% of them seen just once. Only a few counts were recorded for this clonotype. Its antigen is currently unknown. CDR1 is MNHEY, CDR2 SVGEGT, per germline. Losses at the gene ends were 7 bases for V and 5 bases for J; bases not matched to a gene: 7. This CDR3 region has 14 residues. The receptor comes from a girl aged 10 to 17 with multiple sclerosis. The chain employs TRBV6-2 or TRBV6-3 and TRBJ2-7; 11 bases are shared with TRBD2. Sequencing used blood. CDR3 loop: CASNAGTSGHEQYF. The CDR3 DNA sequence: TGTGCCAGCAACGCCGGGACTAGCGGCCACGAGCAGTACTTC.